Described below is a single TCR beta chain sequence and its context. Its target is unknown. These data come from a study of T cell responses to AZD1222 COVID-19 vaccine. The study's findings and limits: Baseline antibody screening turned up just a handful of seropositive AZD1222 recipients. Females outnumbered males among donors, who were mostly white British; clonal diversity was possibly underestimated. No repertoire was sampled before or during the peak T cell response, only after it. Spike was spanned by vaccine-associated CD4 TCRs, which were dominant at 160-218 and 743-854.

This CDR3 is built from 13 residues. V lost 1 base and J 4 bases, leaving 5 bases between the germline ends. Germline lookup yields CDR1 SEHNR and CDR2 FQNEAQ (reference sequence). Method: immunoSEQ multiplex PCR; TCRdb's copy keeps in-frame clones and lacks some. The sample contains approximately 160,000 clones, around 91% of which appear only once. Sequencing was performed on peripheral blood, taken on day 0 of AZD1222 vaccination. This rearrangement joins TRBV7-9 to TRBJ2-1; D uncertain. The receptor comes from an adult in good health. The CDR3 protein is CASSLESYNEQFF. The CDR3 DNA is TGTGCCAGCAGCTTAGAGTCATACAATGAGCAGTTCTTC.